The 25 T cell receptor beta chains below all came from one sample that was sequenced in a study of T cell repertoires in cytomegalovirus infection. Each CDR3 protein gets one entry after TCRdb re-called the reads with MiXCR. Here the sample spans under 850,000 distinct CDR3 sequences, approximately 40% being singletons. Sequencing was done on a sample of PBMCs. These receptors all stem from a human donor in good health (CMV status not recorded). Some clones in this sample may be carry-over from other donors' samples.

V gene TRBV11-2 combines with J gene TRBJ2-2; the D is unclear. Trimming shortened V by 2 bases and J by 1 base, and 8 bases separated the two germline ends. This CDR3 spans 15 amino acids. The germline CDR1 and CDR2 sequences are SGHAT and FQNNGV. The CDR3 sequence is CASSLHKMNTGELFF. Written as DNA, the CDR3 is TGTGCCAGCAGCTTACACAAGATGAACACCGGGGAGCTGTTTTTT. Looking up the rest from reference TRBV11-2 and TRBJ2-2 gives the full variable domain: EAGVAQSPRYKIIEKRQSVAFWCNPISGHATLYWYQQILGQGPKLLIQFQNNGVVDDSQLPKDRFSAERLKGVDSTLKIQPAKLEDSAVYLCASSLHKMNTGELFFGEGSRLTVL.

This sequence joins TRBV6-6 and TRBJ1-4, with D uncertain. Germline CDR1 and CDR2: MNHNY and SVGAGI (reference sequence). Trimming stripped 2 bases from V and 4 bases from J, with 14 bases between. This CDR3 has 16 residues. The CDR3 here is CASSYASLRGNEKLFF. The CDR3 region has the DNA TGTGCCAGCAGTTACGCTTCTCTCCGGGGTAATGAAAAACTGTTTTTT.

V usage is TRBV7-6 and J usage is TRBJ2-5; 9 positions agree with TRBD2. The germline V gene encodes CDR1 SGHVS and CDR2 FNYEAQ. The junction had 19 bases not matched to a gene; V was cut back by 9 bases and J by 2 bases. The CDR3 consists of 18 residues. CDR3 residues: CARSNGLACASIQETQYF. Written as DNA, the CDR3 is TGTGCCAGGAGTAATGGACTAGCGTGTGCGTCCATACAAGAGACCCAGTACTTC. Looking up the rest from reference TRBV7-6 and TRBJ2-5 gives the full variable domain: GAGVSQSPRYKVTKRGQDVALRCDPISGHVSLYWYRQALGQGPEFLTYFNYEAQQDKSGLPNDRFSAERPEGSISTLTIQRTEQRDSAMYRCARSNGLACASIQETQYFGPGTRLLVL.

This clonotype was counted a few times. The DNA for the CDR3 is TGTGCCAGCAGACCGACGTGGGGGGACGCGGGAGATACGCAGTATTTT. Residues: CASRPTWGDAGDTQYF. The chain combines TRBV6-1 with TRBJ2-3; perhaps TRBD2 as D (6 bases). The CDR3 runs 16 residues. Trimming cost V 6 bases and J 5 bases, with 21 bases left between them. Germline loops: CDR1 MNHNS, CDR2 SASEGT.

The V and J genes are TRBV6-1 and TRBJ1-1, with D unclear. CDR1 is MNHNS and CDR2 is SASEGT in the germline V gene. The CDR3 runs to 13 residues. V was pared by 7 bases and J by 3 bases, with 12 bases between. CDR3 coding DNA: TGTGCCAGCACCCAGGACGGGGACACTGAAGCTTTCTTT. Its protein product is CASTQDGDTEAFF.

This clonotype was detected many times. The gene calls are TRBV7-6 and TRBJ1-6; D is unresolved. V lost 1 base, J lost 0 bases, and 7 bases lay in between. Germline V gene lookup returns CDR1 SGHVS and CDR2 FNYEAQ. The CDR3 contains 16 residues. Written as DNA, the CDR3 is TGTGCCAGCAGCTTAGATTCGAGCTCCTATAATTCACCCCTCCACTTT. Translation: CASSLDSSSYNSPLHF. Together with reference TRBV7-6 and TRBJ1-6, the CDR3 gives the full variable domain: GAGVSQSPRYKVTKRGQDVALRCDPISGHVSLYWYRQALGQGPEFLTYFNYEAQQDKSGLPNDRFSAERPEGSISTLTIQRTEQRDSAMYRCASSLDSSSYNSPLHFGNGTRLTVT.

For this clonotype: An end of the junction differs from the germline gene, which may be a read error. The chain employs TRBV11-2 and TRBJ2-5, with D unresolved. CDR3 length equals 13 residues. Germline-derived CDR1 and CDR2 are SGHAT and FQNNGV. CDR3: CSSSPRLQETQYF. In DNA form, the CDR3 reads TGTTCCAGCAGCCCTAGGCTTCAAGAGACCCAGTACTTC.

This sequence joins TRBV24-1 and TRBJ2-7, with unresolved D. This CDR3 contains 13 residues. V dropped 3 bases and J dropped 5 bases, with 10 bases sitting between them. The V gene's germline CDR1 is KGHDR and CDR2 SFDVKD. This chain's CDR3 is CATSDPPWDEQYF. CDR3 nucleotide sequence: TGTGCCACCAGTGATCCCCCGTGGGACGAGCAGTACTTC.

The V and J genes are TRBV6-5 and TRBJ1-5; 7 bases fit TRBD1. The CDR3 extends over 13 amino acids. Germline CDR1 is MNHEY and CDR2 is SVGAGI. Losses at the gene ends were 9 bases for V and 6 bases for J; bases not matched to a gene: 8. This CDR3 reads CARSDRDGQPQHF. The CDR3 DNA reads as TGTGCCAGAAGTGACAGGGATGGTCAGCCCCAGCATTTT.

V gene TRBV7-9 combines with J gene TRBJ1-4; D might be TRBD1 (5 bases). The length of the CDR3 is 19 residues. The V end lost 2 bases, the J end lost 6 bases, and 25 bases lay between the germline ends. Germline values: CDR1 SEHNR, CDR2 FQNEAQ (reference sequence). The CDR3 spells CASSLYGAGWGFEDEKLFF. CDR3 coding DNA: TGTGCCAGCAGCTTATATGGTGCAGGTTGGGGCTTTGAGGATGAAAAACTGTTTTTT.

J is TRBJ2-3 and V is TRBV29-1; tentatively, D is TRBD2 (5 bases). Trimming left V 0 bases short and J 7 bases short, with 17 bases between. CDR3 length: 15 amino acids. Germline values: CDR1 SQVTM, CDR2 ANQGSEA. The CDR3 spells CSVEEGRRRRNTQYF. CDR3 DNA: TGCAGCGTTGAAGAAGGACGGAGGCGCCGTAATACGCAGTATTTT.

This clonotype was seen a handful of times. The CDR3 DNA sequence: TGTGCCAGCAGCGGAGGGTCCCGGAGGGACGAGCAGTACTTC. Translating gives CASSGGSRRDEQYF. The chain employs TRBV5-6 and TRBJ2-7, with a possible D match to TRBD2 (6 bases). Trimming removed 4 bases at V and 5 bases at J, with 16 bases between. This CDR3 spans 14 amino acids. The germline CDR1 and CDR2 sequences are SGHDT and YYEEEE.

This clonotype was counted a few times. This sequence joins TRBV11-2 and TRBJ2-5; 11 bases agree with TRBD2. Unmatched junction bases numbered 7, after V lost 5 bases and J lost 5 bases. Per germline, CDR1 SGHAT and CDR2 FQNNGV. The CDR3 spans 15 residues. In DNA, the CDR3 is TGTGCCAGCAGCCATAGCGGGAGGGCCGGTGAGACCCAGTACTTC. It translates to CASSHSGRAGETQYF.

The J gene is TRBJ2-5, the V gene TRBV4-1; perhaps TRBD1 as D (7 bases). The germline gives CDR1 MGHRA, CDR2 YSYEKL. The CDR3 extends over 16 amino acids. The ends were cut back, 2 bases at V and 0 bases at J, with 13 bases in the middle. CDR3 DNA sequence: TGCGCCAGCAGCCAACCGACAGGGAGGTACCAAGAGACCCAGTACTTC. Translating it yields CASSQPTGRYQETQYF.

The CDR3 region is CASSIGLGVRTEAFF. DNA of the CDR3: TGTGCCAGTAGTATCGGTTTGGGCGTTCGTACTGAAGCTTTCTTT. This chain connects TRBV19 to TRBJ1-1; D is unclear. This CDR3 spans 15 amino acids. V shed 3 bases and J shed 5 bases, with 16 bases lying between them. Germline V lookup: CDR1 LNHDA, CDR2 SQIVND (reference sequence). The variable domain in full, with the rest retrieved from reference TRBV19 and TRBJ1-1, is DGGITQSPKYLFRKEGQNVTLSCEQNLNHDAMYWYRQDPGQGLRLIYYSQIVNDFQKGDIAEGYSVSREKKESFPLTVTSAQKNPTAFYLCASSIGLGVRTEAFFGQGTRLTVV.

This clonotype was detected a few times. The CDR3 sequence is CASRKQGQETQYF. In nucleotides, the CDR3 is TGTGCCAGCAGGAAACAGGGTCAGGAGACCCAGTACTTC. The chain employs TRBV6-2 or TRBV6-3 and TRBJ2-5; D is possibly TRBD1 (6 bases). This CDR3 is built from 13 residues. Germline V gene data show CDR1 as MNHEY and CDR2 as SVGEGT. V was cut by 6 bases and J by 5 bases, with 13 bases left in between.

The chain links TRBV11-1 to TRBJ2-2; D may be TRBD2 (5 bases). This CDR3 is 15 amino acids long. Trimming took off 1 base at V and 3 bases at J, with 9 bases between the two ends. Per the germline V gene, CDR1 is SGHAT and CDR2 is FQDESV (reference sequence). The chain's CDR3 is CASSLEGVHTGELFF. The CDR3 DNA reads TGTGCCAGCAGCTTAGAGGGAGTGCACACCGGGGAGCTGTTTTTT.

This clonotype was observed a handful of times. The CDR3 DNA reads TGTGCCAGCAGCCCGATTAGCATGTCGGAGGAACTACAAGAGACCCAGTACTTC. Translation gives CASSPISMSEELQETQYF. The chain joins TRBV7-8 to TRBJ2-5, with D perhaps matching TRBD2 (5 bases). The CDR3 sequence is 18 residues long. Trimming left V 5 bases short and J 2 bases short, with 24 bases between. Germline-derived CDR1 and CDR2 are SGHVS and FQNEAQ.

The chain has TRBV7-9 and TRBJ1-1; D ambiguous. CDR1 is SEHNR, CDR2 FQNEAQ, per germline (reference sequence). CDR3 length: 14 amino acids. Trimming pared 4 bases from V and 0 bases from J, leaving 9 bases between. DNA of the CDR3: TGTGCCAGCAGCTCTCCGTCCTTGAACACTGAAGCTTTCTTT. As protein: CASSSPSLNTEAFF.

In this sample, this clonotype turned up a few times. The V gene is TRBV6-1, the J gene TRBJ1-5; D unclear. The CDR3 totals 15 residues. V dropped 6 bases and J dropped 4 bases, with 16 bases sitting between them. Germline CDR1 reads MNHNS; CDR2 reads SASEGT. The CDR3 loop reads CASSRYRVLNQPQHF. CDR3 DNA: TGTGCCAGCAGCCGATACAGAGTTCTTAATCAGCCCCAGCATTTT.

This chain uses TRBV30 with TRBJ1-5; D unresolved. Germline V gene lookup returns CDR1 GTSNPN and CDR2 SVGIG (reference sequence). The CDR3 is 11 amino acids. Trimming pared 2 bases from V and 7 bases from J, leaving 6 bases between. The chain's CDR3 is CAWSMGQPQHF. DNA of the CDR3: TGTGCCTGGAGTATGGGGCAGCCCCAGCATTTT.

V is TRBV7-2 and J is TRBJ2-1, with D uncertain. Between the trimmed V and J ends, which lost 1 base and 10 bases, there was a span of 11 bases. This CDR3 has 13 amino acids. Germline loops: CDR1 SGHTA, CDR2 FQGNSA. The CDR3 region is CASSLDTVGEQFF. CDR3 DNA: TGTGCCAGCAGCTTAGATACGGTTGGGGAGCAGTTCTTC.

The chain links TRBV6-8 to TRBJ2-3; D remains ambiguous. Trimming cost V 4 bases and J 0 bases, with 11 bases left between them. CDR1 is MNHGY, CDR2 SAAAGT, per germline. This CDR3 has 15 residues. As DNA, the CDR3 is TGTGCCAGCAGTTCGTACCGCGCTAGCACAGATACGCAGTATTTT. Protein product: CASSSYRASTDTQYF.

The chain couples TRBV10-3 to TRBJ2-7, with D perhaps TRBD1 (6 bases). Germline lookup yields CDR1 ENHRY and CDR2 SYGVKD. CDR3 length: 12 amino acids. Trimming stripped 6 bases from V and 13 bases from J, with 19 bases between. The CDR3 loop is CAISRGSNDHYF. The CDR3 DNA follows: TGTGCCATCAGCAGGGGCTCTAACGATCATTACTTC.

This clonotype came up a few times. The genes are TRBV19 and TRBJ2-7; 11 nucleotides agree with TRBD1. The germline V gene encodes CDR1 LNHDA and CDR2 SQIVND (reference sequence). V shed 5 bases and J 2 bases; nucleotides not matched to a gene: 5. There are 15 residues in the CDR3. The CDR3 DNA reads TGTGCCAGTAGTCGAGGACAGGGGGCAACCTACGAGCAGTACTTC. Translated, it gives CASSRGQGATYEQYF.